These T cell receptor beta chains were read from a single sample in a study of technical replicates of blood from several donors. Clones were read by immunoSEQ multiplex PCR, and TCRdb kept only the in-frame ones, dropping some. The sample lists about 85,000 clones; roughly 94% were seen once. The sample was T cells isolated from PBMCs. The origin of the receptors is a human donor in good health. The conserved cysteine and the conserved F or W are not part of the CDR3 here. Clone size is shown for a subset of rows, as once, few, many or a class of expanded clone.

CDR3aa: ATSRDGGPANYGYT
v_gene: TRBV15
len: 14
abundance: .

CDR3aa: ASSPRDSITYGYT
v_gene: TRBV7-9
len: 13
abundance: .

CDR3aa: ASSLAPGGGTDTQY
v_gene: TRBV7-8
len: 14
abundance: once

CDR3aa: ASSPGLADNEQF
v_gene: TRBV5-1
len: 12
abundance: .

CDR3aa: ASSPGENYGYT
v_gene: TRBV18
len: 11
abundance: once

CDR3aa: ASSAEETQY
v_gene: TRBV2
len: 9
abundance: .

CDR3aa: AWQRQGWSTEAF
v_gene: TRBV30
len: 12
abundance: .

CDR3aa: ASSVVAGGVFEQY
v_gene: TRBV9
len: 13
abundance: .

CDR3aa: ASSHSIYGYT
v_gene: TRBV4-1
len: 10
abundance: .

CDR3aa: ASSRRESSEQY
v_gene: TRBV19
len: 11
abundance: .

CDR3aa: ASSPASGGSYEQY
v_gene: TRBV7-9
len: 13
abundance: .

CDR3aa: ASSHSGTFNTGELF
v_gene: TRBV4-2
len: 14
abundance: .

CDR3aa: ASSYFTGAVEKLF
v_gene: TRBV6-6
len: 13
abundance: .

CDR3aa: ASSRQGAGINEQF
v_gene: TRBV6-5
len: 13
abundance: .

CDR3aa: AGGQRGGQETQY
v_gene: TRBV2
len: 12
abundance: .

CDR3aa: ASSLGYRNYEQY
v_gene: TRBV7-9
len: 12
abundance: .

CDR3aa: ASSLSFMLKQGTETQY
v_gene: TRBV28
len: 16
abundance: once

CDR3aa: ASSLNGGQHEKLF
v_gene: TRBV5-1
len: 13
abundance: .

CDR3aa: ASSQSPDRVGQPQH
v_gene: TRBV4-1
len: 14
abundance: once

CDR3aa: SLRVGNEQF
v_gene: TRBV29-1
len: 9
abundance: .

CDR3aa: ASSEESGRETQY
v_gene: TRBV7-6
len: 12
abundance: .

CDR3aa: ASSIGQSFSYEQY
v_gene: TRBV19
len: 13
abundance: .

CDR3aa: AAGTRDSETQY
v_gene: TRBV6-1
len: 11
abundance: .

CDR3aa: ASSPSGLVEQF
v_gene: TRBV25-1
len: 11
abundance: .

CDR3aa: SVEVGSSYNEQF
v_gene: TRBV29-1
len: 12
abundance: .

CDR3aa: ASSLDVYPSGNTIY
v_gene: TRBV5-4
len: 14
abundance: .

CDR3aa: ASSTGQIYYEQY
v_gene: TRBV5-1
len: 12
abundance: .

CDR3aa: ASSPRGRDYEQY
v_gene: TRBV9
len: 12
abundance: .

CDR3aa: ASSRSGNLNTEAF
v_gene: TRBV4-1
len: 13
abundance: .

CDR3aa: ASSHYSGSANEQY
v_gene: TRBV4-2
len: 13
abundance: .

CDR3aa: SARQNYGYT
v_gene: TRBV20-1
len: 9
abundance: few

CDR3aa: ASSLVPRTGIEETQY
v_gene: TRBV27
len: 15
abundance: .

CDR3aa: ASKPLSATNEKLF
v_gene: TRBV6-5
len: 13
abundance: .

CDR3aa: ASSQQIADTGELF
v_gene: TRBV14
len: 13
abundance: .

CDR3aa: ASRLTGEQPQH
v_gene: TRBV6-5
len: 11
abundance: .

CDR3aa: ASSPLGGFSSYEQY
v_gene: TRBV28
len: 14
abundance: .

CDR3aa: ASRSRGLPSYEQY
v_gene: TRBV2
len: 13
abundance: .

CDR3aa: ASRRREDGGELF
v_gene: TRBV27
len: 12
abundance: .

CDR3aa: ASSLSIASPPTDTQY
v_gene: TRBV27
len: 15
abundance: .

CDR3aa: ASSLGQGTGEAF
v_gene: TRBV5-5
len: 12
abundance: .

CDR3aa: ASSLGRGPSYEQY
v_gene: TRBV7-7
len: 13
abundance: .

CDR3aa: ASSESASGYGYT
v_gene: TRBV10-2
len: 12
abundance: .

CDR3aa: ASSQDQGGGTSEQY
v_gene: TRBV4-2
len: 14
abundance: .

CDR3aa: ASSVGGRGWDTIY
v_gene: TRBV9
len: 13
abundance: .

CDR3aa: ASSLAGGPNEQF
v_gene: TRBV25-1
len: 12
abundance: .

CDR3aa: ASSVAAGGRYNEQF
v_gene: TRBV27
len: 14
abundance: .

CDR3aa: ASSHGRGRAYEQY
v_gene: TRBV2
len: 13
abundance: once

CDR3aa: ASTWGLGGGNEKLF
v_gene: TRBV7-9
len: 14
abundance: .

CDR3aa: ASSYRGLANYGYT
v_gene: TRBV6-5
len: 13
abundance: .

CDR3aa: VLSKFPHTGGGEKNTEAF
v_gene: TRBV10-1
len: 18
abundance: .

CDR3aa: ASSLDGLAGVGEQY
v_gene: TRBV28
len: 14
abundance: .

CDR3aa: ASSGGRTPYEQY
v_gene: TRBV11-2
len: 12
abundance: once

CDR3aa: ASSLRGGGIAYEQY
v_gene: TRBV5-1
len: 14
abundance: .

CDR3aa: SVLRTGASGANVLT
v_gene: TRBV29-1
len: 14
abundance: .

CDR3aa: ASSTDREETQY
v_gene: TRBV5-1
len: 11
abundance: .